Presented here are 12 T cell receptor beta chains from one specimen sequenced in a study of CD8 T cells in ankylosing spondylitis. Whole-study findings and limits: Ankylosing spondylitis blood seemed to carry a telltale TCR beta motif made of seven or eight highly homologous variants.

TCRdb used MiXCR to reprocess the 5' RACE reads, holding one entry per CDR3 protein. The table shows some 330,000 distinct CDR3 sequences, with 8% occurring only once. The antigens of these receptors remain unknown. Sample: blood, either unsorted or a sorted T cell fraction (not recorded which). The receptors come from a male donor with ankylosing spondylitis.

This clonotype was counted only a few times. CDR3 DNA sequence: TGTGCCAGCAGAATGACCGGGGGGCGGGACACCGGGGAGCTGTTTTTT. Translated: CASRMTGGRDTGELFF. V is TRBV2 and J is TRBJ2-2; D perhaps matches TRBD2 (7 bases). Trimming pared 6 bases from V and 3 bases from J, leaving 17 bases between. Germline values: CDR1 SNHLY, CDR2 FYNNEI. The CDR3 contains 16 residues. The whole variable domain, remainder taken from reference TRBV2 and TRBJ2-2, is EPEVTQTPSHQVTQMGQEVILRCVPISNHLYFYWYRQILGQKVEFLVSFYNNEISEKSEIFDDQFSVERPDGSNFTLKIRSTKLEDSAMYFCASRMTGGRDTGELFFGEGSRLTVL.

In this sample, this clonotype turned up many times. The rearrangement joins TRBV29-1 to TRBJ2-7; D could derive from TRBD1 or TRBD2 (5 bases each). The CDR3 contains 12 residues. Germline loops: CDR1 SQVTM, CDR2 ANQGSEA. V was clipped by 6 bases and J by 1 base, with 10 bases between them. The CDR3 loop reads CSVGTHSYEQYF. The CDR3 DNA follows: TGCAGCGTCGGGACGCATTCCTACGAGCAGTACTTC.

The J gene is TRBJ2-1, the V gene TRBV7-8; D is unclear. There are 15 residues in the CDR3. The V end lost 2 bases, the J end lost 10 bases, and 18 bases lay between the germline ends. Germline values: CDR1 SGHVS, CDR2 FQNEAQ. CDR3 DNA sequence: TGTGCCAGCAGCTTATACCGCAATCCCCCAGCGGAGCAGTTCTTC. Translation gives CASSLYRNPPAEQFF. Drawing the rest from reference TRBV7-8 and TRBJ2-1, the complete variable domain is GAGVSQSPRYKVAKRGQDVALRCDPISGHVSLFWYQQALGQGPEFLTYFQNEAQLDKSGLPSDRFFAERPEGSVSTLKIQRTQQEDSAVYLCASSLYRNPPAEQFFGPGTRLTVL.

The J gene is TRBJ2-1, the V gene TRBV4-2, with 11 bases fitting TRBD2. The CDR3 loop spans 16 amino acids. V lost 4 bases, J lost 8 bases, and 10 bases stayed unmatched. Germline loops: CDR1 LGHNA, CDR2 YNFKEQ. The CDR3 spells CASSRQTSGSLDEQFF. CDR3 DNA sequence: TGTGCCAGCAGCCGCCAAACTAGCGGGAGTTTGGATGAGCAGTTCTTC.

This clonotype was seen a few times. For the CDR3, the DNA is TGTGCCAGCAGCCCTACCCCCAGACTCTCCTACGAGCAGTACTTC. Its protein product is CASSPTPRLSYEQYF. The chain links TRBV5-6 to TRBJ2-7; D gene unclear. Trimming left V 4 bases short and J 0 bases short, with 14 bases between. The CDR3 consists of 15 residues. Germline-derived CDR1 and CDR2 are SGHDT and YYEEEE.

Written as DNA, the CDR3 is TGTGCCAGCAGCCAAGCGCGGGGACGGTACACCGGGGAGCTGTTTTTT. Translating it yields CASSQARGRYTGELFF. J is TRBJ2-2 and V is TRBV3-1, with D perhaps TRBD2 (6 bases). Per the germline V gene, CDR1 is LGHDT and CDR2 is YNNKEL (reference sequence). V shed 1 base and J shed 3 bases, with 12 bases lying between them. The CDR3 covers 16 residues.

The V and J genes are TRBV7-2 and TRBJ1-3, with a tentative D call TRBD1 (5 bases). In germline, CDR1 is SGHTA, CDR2 FQGNSA. V was trimmed by 1 base and J by 5 bases, leaving 15 bases between them. This CDR3 region has 16 residues. The CDR3 sequence is CASSLGGDGLRNTIYF. The CDR3 DNA reads as TGTGCCAGCAGCTTAGGAGGGGACGGTCTGAGAAACACCATATATTTT.

The V gene is TRBV27, the J gene TRBJ2-1, with TRBD1 identical over 9 bases. The CDR3 runs 15 residues. After removal of 8 bases from V and 7 bases from J, the junction contained 12 bases not matched to a gene. Germline V gene data show CDR1 as MNHEY and CDR2 as SMNVEV (reference sequence). This CDR3 is CASRSGGQGMNEQFF. For the CDR3, the DNA is TGTGCCAGCCGATCGGGGGGACAGGGTATGAATGAGCAGTTCTTC.

This clonotype was observed a few times. The rearrangement uses TRBV2 and TRBJ1-1; D is uncertain. The germline V gene encodes CDR1 SNHLY and CDR2 FYNNEI. This CDR3 has 15 residues. Trimming shortened V by 5 bases and J by 9 bases, and 22 bases separated the two germline ends. CDR3 sequence (DNA): TGTGCCAGCAGTCCCACTGTAGGGCCAGTCGGGAAAGCTTTCTTT. Translated: CASSPTVGPVGKAFF.

V usage is TRBV7-9 and J usage is TRBJ2-7; 8 bases align to TRBD2. Per the germline V gene, CDR1 is SEHNR and CDR2 is FQNEAQ (reference sequence). J gave up 5 bases and V 6 bases, and 3 bases lay outside the gene matches. The CDR3 consists of 12 residues. CDR3 DNA: TGTGCCAGCAGGTCGGGAGGGGACGAGCAGTACTTC. Translation gives CASRSGGDEQYF. Full variable domain (remainder filled in from reference TRBV7-9 and TRBJ2-7): DTGVSQNPRHKITKRGQNVTFRCDPISEHNRLYWYRQTLGQGPEFLTYFQNEAQLEKSRLLSDRFSAERPKGSFSTLEIQRTEQGDSAMYLCASRSGGDEQYFGPGTRLTVT.

This clonotype occurred a few times. The chain carries TRBV5-1 and TRBJ2-1, with no clear D. This CDR3 has 15 residues. V was cut by 0 bases and J by 0 bases, with 7 bases left in between. Germline values: CDR1 SGHRS, CDR2 YFSETQ. The CDR3 DNA follows: TGCGCCAGCAGCTTGGCTATAGGCTCCTACAATGAGCAGTTCTTC. Amino acids: CASSLAIGSYNEQFF.

In its sample, this clonotype was seen a few times. V gene TRBV5-5 combines with J gene TRBJ2-1, with 11 bases aligning to TRBD1. The J segment lost 4 bases and the V segment lost 5 bases, leaving 14 bases of the junction unmatched. In germline, CDR1 is SGHKS, CDR2 YYEKEE (reference sequence). The CDR3 runs to 18 residues. The CDR3 region is CASRLPTGQGVKYNEQFF. In DNA, the CDR3 is TGTGCCAGCAGACTTCCTACGGGACAGGGGGTAAAATACAATGAGCAGTTCTTC.